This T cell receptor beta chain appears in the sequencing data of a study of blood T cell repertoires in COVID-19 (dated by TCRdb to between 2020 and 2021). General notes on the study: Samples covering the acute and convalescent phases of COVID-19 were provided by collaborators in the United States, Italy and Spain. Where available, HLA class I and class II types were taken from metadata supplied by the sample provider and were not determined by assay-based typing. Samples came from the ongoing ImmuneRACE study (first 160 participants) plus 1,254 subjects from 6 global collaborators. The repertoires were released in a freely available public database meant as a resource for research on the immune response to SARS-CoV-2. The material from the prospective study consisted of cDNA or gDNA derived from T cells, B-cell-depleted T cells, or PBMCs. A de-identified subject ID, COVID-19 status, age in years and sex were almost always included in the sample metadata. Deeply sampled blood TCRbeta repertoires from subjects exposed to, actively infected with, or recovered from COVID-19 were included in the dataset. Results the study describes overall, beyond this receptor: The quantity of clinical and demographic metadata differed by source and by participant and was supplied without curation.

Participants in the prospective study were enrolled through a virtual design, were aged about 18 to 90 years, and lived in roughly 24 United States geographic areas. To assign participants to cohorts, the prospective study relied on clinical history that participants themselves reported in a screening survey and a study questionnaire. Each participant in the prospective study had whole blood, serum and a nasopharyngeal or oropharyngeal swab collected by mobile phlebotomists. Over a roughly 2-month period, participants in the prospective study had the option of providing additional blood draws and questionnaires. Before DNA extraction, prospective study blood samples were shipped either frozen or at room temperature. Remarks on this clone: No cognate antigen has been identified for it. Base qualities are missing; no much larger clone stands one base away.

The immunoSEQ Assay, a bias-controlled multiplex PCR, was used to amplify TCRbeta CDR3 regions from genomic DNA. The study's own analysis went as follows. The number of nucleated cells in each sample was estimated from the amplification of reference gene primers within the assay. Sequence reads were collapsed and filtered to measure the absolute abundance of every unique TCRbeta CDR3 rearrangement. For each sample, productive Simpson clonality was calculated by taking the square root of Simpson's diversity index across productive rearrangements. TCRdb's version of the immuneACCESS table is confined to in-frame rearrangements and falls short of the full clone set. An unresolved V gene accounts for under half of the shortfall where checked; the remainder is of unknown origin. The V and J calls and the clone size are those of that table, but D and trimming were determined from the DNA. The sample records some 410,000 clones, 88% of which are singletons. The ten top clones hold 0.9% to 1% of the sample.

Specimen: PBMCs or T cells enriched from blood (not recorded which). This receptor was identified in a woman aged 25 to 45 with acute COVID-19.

DNA sequence: TGTGCCAGCAGTCCCGATGCTCCCGGGACAGGCTATGGCTACACCTTC. This encodes CASSPDAPGTGYGYTF. In this chain, TRBV3-1 (or the pseudogene TRBV3-2) is recombined with TRBJ1-2; 8 nucleotides in the junction match TRBD1. The germline V gene (reference sequence) sets CDR1 to LGHDT and CDR2 to YNNKEL. Trimmed from V: 6 bases; trimmed from J: 4 bases; junction bases lacking a gene match: 13. Reading from cysteine to phenylalanine, the CDR3 counts 16 amino acids. Solely the CDR3 DNA is kept, with 48 bases framed from the first base.